Following are 17 T cell receptor beta chains from one sample sequenced in a study of blood T cell repertoires in COVID-19. Generated by immunoSEQ multiplex PCR, the TCRdb table keeps only in-frame clones and is missing some. This repertoire shows 140,000 or so clones, about 83% found once; its top ten account for around 3.2%. The material sequenced was PBMCs or T cells enriched from blood (not recorded which). These TCRs come from a woman in her fifties or sixties with acute COVID-19.

The J gene is TRBJ2-7, the V gene TRBV5-6, with D possibly being TRBD1 (6 bases). Per germline, CDR1 SGHDT and CDR2 YYEEEE. There are 15 residues in the CDR3. V lost 6 bases and J 2 bases, leaving 18 bases between the germline ends. As DNA, the CDR3 is TGTGCCAGCACCTCCCCCGGGACAAATACCTACGAGCAGTACTTC. Protein: CASTSPGTNTYEQYF.

This clone is a singleton in its sample. The CDR3 sequence is CAWSYGLASADTQYF. The CDR3 nucleotides read TGTGCCTGGAGTTACGGACTAGCTTCTGCAGATACGCAGTATTTT. This chain connects TRBV30 to TRBJ2-3, with 8 nucleotides matching TRBD2. The J segment lost 4 bases and the V segment lost 2 bases, leaving 8 bases of the junction unmatched. Germline V lookup: CDR1 GTSNPN, CDR2 SVGIG (reference sequence). The CDR3 spans 15 residues.

The genes are TRBV4-1 and TRBJ1-4; 9 nucleotides line up with TRBD1. The V gene's germline CDR1 is MGHRA and CDR2 YSYEKL. The V gene end was trimmed by 1 base and the J gene end by 4 bases; junction bases not matched to a gene: 13. The CDR3 contains 19 residues. DNA of the CDR3: TGCGCCAGCAGCCAAGCCCGAGTTGGGACAGGGTTAGGTAATGAAAAACTGTTTTTT. This translates into CASSQARVGTGLGNEKLFF.

The chain employs TRBV6-5 and TRBJ2-6, with TRBD1 matching over 7 bases. Trimming took 2 bases from V and 2 from J; bases not matched to a gene: 3. Germline assignment: CDR1 MNHEY and CDR2 SVGAGI. This CDR3 contains 16 residues. The CDR3 region is CASSYRGRTGANVLTF. The CDR3 DNA sequence: TGTGCCAGCAGTTACAGGGGGCGAACTGGGGCCAACGTCCTGACTTTC.

The chain is built from TRBV4-1 and TRBJ2-1; tentatively, D is TRBD2 (5 bases). V gave up 0 bases and J gave up 7 bases, with 19 bases separating them. CDR3 length: 17 amino acids. In germline, CDR1 is MGHRA, CDR2 YSYEKL. The CDR3 DNA is TGCGCCAGCAGCCAAGATATTAGGGAATATCAGCGGAATGAGCAGTTCTTC. Translation: CASSQDIREYQRNEQFF.

V is TRBV29-1 and J is TRBJ2-7, with D possibly matching TRBD1 (8 bases). The CDR3 covers 15 residues. V gave up 3 bases and J gave up 0 bases, with 15 bases separating them. Germline CDR1 reads SQVTM; CDR2 reads ANQGSEA. CDR3 residues: CSVDRGDRSSYEQYF. The CDR3, as DNA: TGCAGCGTTGATCGGGGGGACAGGAGCTCCTACGAGCAGTACTTC.

This chain joins TRBV5-1 and TRBJ2-2, with 10 bases that match TRBD2. This CDR3 spans 15 amino acids. V shed 5 bases, J shed 2 bases, and the junction held 3 bases outside the gene matches. Per germline, CDR1 SGHRS and CDR2 YFSETQ. The CDR3 region has the DNA TGCGCCAGCAGTGAGCGGGAGGGAAACACCGGGGAGCTGTTTTTT. Its translation is CASSEREGNTGELFF. The whole variable domain, remainder taken from reference TRBV5-1 and TRBJ2-2, is KAGVTQTPRYLIKTRGQQVTLSCSPISGHRSVSWYQQTPGQGLQFLFEYFSETQRNKGNFPGRFSGRQFSNSRSEMNVSTLELGDSALYLCASSEREGNTGELFFGEGSRLTVL.

Many counts were recorded for this clone. This same CDR3 is encoded by further DNA sequences in the sample. The genes are TRBV19 and TRBJ1-2, with 8 bases fitting TRBD1. Germline-derived CDR1 and CDR2 are LNHDA and SQIVND (reference sequence). The CDR3 loop spans 12 amino acids. With 4 bases clipped from V and 6 bases from J, the junction kept 1 base outside the gene matches. In DNA, the CDR3 is TGTGCCAGTAGTACAGGGGGCGATGGCTACACCTTC. It specifies CASSTGGDGYTF.

This chain links TRBV9 with TRBJ2-2, with TRBD1 identical over 8 bases. V shed 3 bases, J shed 1 base, and the junction held 2 bases outside the gene matches. Germline CDR1 reads SGDLS; CDR2 reads YYNGEE. This CDR3 region has 15 residues. The CDR3 bases are TGTGCCAGCAGCGCAGGGGGCTGGAACACCGGGGAGCTGTTTTTT. It translates to CASSAGGWNTGELFF.

The chain joins TRBV5-5 to TRBJ1-2; 9 bases match TRBD1. CDR3 length: 14 residues. The ends lost 2 bases at V and 4 bases at J; junction bases unmatched: 3. Germline V gene data show CDR1 as SGHKS and CDR2 as YYEKEE (reference sequence). CDR3 nucleotides: TGTGCCAGCAGCTTCGGACAGGGGTCCTATGGCTACACCTTC. It is translated as CASSFGQGSYGYTF.

The chain uses TRBV11-2 and TRBJ2-7; the match to TRBD2 covers 8 bases. From germline, CDR1 is SGHAT and CDR2 FQNNGV. The CDR3 runs 13 residues. J gave up 7 bases and V 8 bases, and 10 bases lay outside the gene matches. The CDR3 loop is CASEVGRGGEQYF. The CDR3 DNA reads TGTGCCAGCGAGGTCGGGAGGGGTGGGGAGCAGTACTTC. The full variable domain, completed using reference TRBV11-2 and TRBJ2-7, is EAGVAQSPRYKIIEKRQSVAFWCNPISGHATLYWYQQILGQGPKLLIQFQNNGVVDDSQLPKDRFSAERLKGVDSTLKIQPAKLEDSAVYLCASEVGRGGEQYFGPGTRLTVT.

The V and J genes are TRBV5-6 and TRBJ1-1, with D unresolved. CDR1 is SGHDT and CDR2 is YYEEEE in the germline V gene. The CDR3 has 15 residues. Trimming removed 0 bases from V and 3 bases from J, with 12 bases in between. CDR3 coding DNA: TGTGCCAGCAGCTTGGCCGGGGATATAGACACTGAAGCTTTCTTT. It codes for CASSLAGDIDTEAFF.

Many counts were recorded for this clone. V and J are TRBV3-1 (or the pseudogene TRBV3-2) and TRBJ1-5, with 8 bases aligning to TRBD1. J lost 10 bases, V lost 4 bases, and 9 bases had no gene match. The CDR3 covers 14 residues. Germline CDR1 reads LGHDT; CDR2 reads YNNKEL (reference sequence). The DNA of the CDR3 is TGTGCCAGCAGCCTGAGCAGGGGGCAGGGACCCCAGCATTTT. The encoded protein is CASSLSRGQGPQHF.

The CDR3 region is CAISPSGTDFGEQYF. The CDR3 bases are TGTGCCATCAGCCCCTCGGGGACAGATTTCGGCGAGCAGTACTTC. The V call is TRBV10-3, the J call TRBJ2-7, with TRBD1 matching 7 bases. Germline V gene sequence: CDR1 ENHRY, CDR2 SYGVKD. CDR3 length: 15 residues. The ends lost 6 bases at V and 6 bases at J; junction bases unmatched: 14.

Here the CDR3 reads CASSHGPGSAEAFF. The CDR3 DNA follows: TGTGCCAGCAGCCATGGTCCGGGATCCGCTGAAGCTTTCTTT. This chain joins TRBV3-1 (or the pseudogene TRBV3-2) and TRBJ1-1; no clear D gene. The germline V gene encodes CDR1 LGHDT and CDR2 YNNKEL (reference sequence). This CDR3 contains 14 residues. V dropped 3 bases and J dropped 6 bases, with 14 bases sitting between them.

The CDR3 is CASSEDYSNQPQHF. Written as DNA, the CDR3 is TGTGCCAGCAGTGAGGACTATAGCAATCAGCCCCAGCATTTT. The rearrangement uses TRBV2 and TRBJ1-5, with D uncertain. V lost 3 bases, J lost 0 bases, and 6 bases lay in between. The CDR3 length is 14 residues. Germline CDR1 is SNHLY and CDR2 is FYNNEI.

The genes are TRBV11-3 and TRBJ1-4; D may be TRBD1 (5 bases). The CDR3 runs to 14 residues. CDR1 and CDR2 from the germline V gene are SGHNT and YENEEA. Trimming pared 1 base from V and 8 bases from J, leaving 11 bases between. CDR3 nucleotide sequence: TGTGCCAGCAGCTTAGCCGGGGGAGGGGAAAAACTGTTTTTT. Translated: CASSLAGGGEKLFF.